The entry below describes one TCR beta chain. Germline V CDR1 and CDR2: LGHNA, YSLEER. V was pared by 1 base and J by 3 bases, with 10 bases between. The CDR3 length is 14 residues. The record originates from a study of T cells in Graves' hyperthyroidism and ophthalmopathy. For the study at large: Peripheral blood was secured at the point of initial diagnosis, before any treatment.

Diagnostic assessment was based on clinical symptoms, serum thyroxine and TRAb, thyroid ultrasound and orbital computed tomography. Regions amplified from RNA transcripts were the TCR beta CDR3 regions. The HTBI set primed first-round TCR CDR3 RT-PCR. A single record per CDR3 protein comes from TCRdb applying MiXCR to the multiplex PCR reads. Of approximately 300,000 distinct CDR3 sequences in the sample, approximately 15% are singletons; the top ten hold 55% to 60%. The specimen sequenced was blood. V gene TRBV4-3 combines with J gene TRBJ2-7, with D possibly being TRBD1 or TRBD2 (5 bases each). This TCR derives from a woman in her fifties or sixties with Graves' ophthalmopathy. The CDR3 bases are TGCGCCAGCAGCCAAGGGGGGTTCGGCTACGAGCAGTACTTC. It yields the protein CASSQGGFGYEQYF.